This TCR beta chain was retrieved from a study of sequential checkpoint blockade in melanoma. Study background: Maintenance nivolumab came after either treatment sequence.

Indicated treatment: randomized to nivolumab then ipilimumab (arm A) or the reverse (arm B). Profiling relied on immunoSEQ multiplex PCR, and the TCRdb table lists in-frame clones only, not all of them. The data hold over 10,000 clones, with around 67% observed a single time. This clone was detected only once. This CDR3 contains 14 residues. J was trimmed by 3 bases and V by 5 bases; bases with no gene match: 5. Germline V gives CDR1 MNHNY, CDR2 SVGAGI (reference sequence). The J gene is TRBJ1-1, the V gene TRBV6-6, with TRBD1 matching 8 bases. The source material was CD8+ T cells sorted from blood (inferred from file names), sampled from a patient given nivolumab and ipilimumab in sequence. This receptor was obtained from a human donor with melanoma. CDR3 amino acids: CASSLGQGYTEAFF. CDR3 sequence (DNA): TGTGCCAGCAGTCTAGGACAGGGCTACACTGAAGCTTTCTTT.